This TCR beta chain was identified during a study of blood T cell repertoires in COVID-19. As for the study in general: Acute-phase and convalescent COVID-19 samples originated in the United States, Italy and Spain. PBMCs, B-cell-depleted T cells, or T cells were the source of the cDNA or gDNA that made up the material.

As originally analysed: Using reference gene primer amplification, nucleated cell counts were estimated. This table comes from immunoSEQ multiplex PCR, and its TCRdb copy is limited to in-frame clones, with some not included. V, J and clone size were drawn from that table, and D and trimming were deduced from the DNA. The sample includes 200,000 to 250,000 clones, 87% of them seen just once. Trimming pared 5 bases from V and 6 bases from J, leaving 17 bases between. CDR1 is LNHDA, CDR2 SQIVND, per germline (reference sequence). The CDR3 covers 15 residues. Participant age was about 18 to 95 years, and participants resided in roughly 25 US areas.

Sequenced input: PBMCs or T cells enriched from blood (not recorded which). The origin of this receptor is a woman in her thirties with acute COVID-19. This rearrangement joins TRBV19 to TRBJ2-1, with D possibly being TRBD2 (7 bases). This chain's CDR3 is CASSSRGGIANEQFF. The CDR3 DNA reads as TGTGCCAGTAGTTCGAGGGGGGGGATTGCCAATGAGCAGTTCTTC. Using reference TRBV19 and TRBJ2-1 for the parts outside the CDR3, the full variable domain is DGGITQSPKYLFRKEGQNVTLSCEQNLNHDAMYWYRQDPGQGLRLIYYSQIVNDFQKGDIAEGYSVSREKKESFPLTVTSAQKNPTAFYLCASSSRGGIANEQFFGPGTRLTVL.